A selection of T cell receptor beta chains follows, all from one sample in a study of blood T cell repertoires in COVID-19. Measured with immunoSEQ multiplex PCR; TCRdb has only the in-frame clones, and not every one. The sample shows 250,000 to 350,000 clones, around nine tenths of them seen only once. Sequenced material: PBMCs or T cells enriched from blood (not recorded which). Receptor source: a woman in her 30s who had recovered from COVID-19. The CDR3 runs from the conserved cysteine through the conserved F or W. Each record gives: D gene, J gene, clone size, V gene, CDR3 protein, CDR3 DNA. D genes are given only for firm matches. Clone size is not always given. Where it is, it says once, few, many or a class for expanded clones.

TRBD1,TRBJ2-2,NA,TRBV10-3,CAISEEGAPPGELFF,TGTGCCATCAGTGAGGAGGGGGCGCCCCCCGGGGAGCTGTTTTTT
NA,TRBJ1-1,NA,TRBV5-1,CASSLEPRNTEAFF,TGCGCCAGCAGCTTGGAACCGAGGAACACTGAAGCTTTCTTT
TRBD2,TRBJ2-7,NA,TRBV5-1,CASSLGGLAGPYEQYF,TGCGCCAGCAGCTTGGGGGGACTAGCGGGACCCTACGAGCAGTACTTC
NA,TRBJ2-1,NA,TRBV21-1,CASSEDRDFEQFF,TGTGCCAGCAGCGAGGACAGGGACTTTGAGCAGTTCTTC
TRBD2,TRBJ2-1,once,TRBV6-2/TRBV6-3,CASSPGTSSHEQFF,TGTGCCAGCAGTCCCGGGACTAGCTCTCATGAGCAGTTCTTC
TRBD1,TRBJ1-3,NA,TRBV28,CASSFYRLTGTGRGNTIYF,TGTGCCAGCAGTTTCTATCGACTTACCGGGACAGGGCGCGGAAACACCATATATTTT
NA,TRBJ2-7,NA,TRBV28,CASSSPGASYEQYF,TGTGCCAGCAGTTCCCCTGGGGCCTCCTACGAGCAGTACTTC
NA,TRBJ1-2,NA,TRBV28,CASSSPGAGMDYGYTF,TGTGCCAGCAGTTCCCCCGGAGCAGGGATGGACTATGGCTACACCTTC
NA,TRBJ2-1,NA,TRBV28,CASIRGSSYNEQFF,TGTGCCAGCATAAGGGGGAGCTCCTACAATGAGCAGTTCTTC
NA,TRBJ2-4,NA,TRBV10-3,CAISEGTGPTGDIQYF,TGTGCCATCAGTGAGGGAACAGGGCCCACAGGAGACATTCAGTACTTC
TRBD2,TRBJ2-1,NA,TRBV19,CASSRLAGVREQFF,TGTGCCAGTAGTAGGCTAGCGGGAGTCAGAGAGCAGTTCTTC
TRBD2,TRBJ2-7,NA,TRBV6-5,CATSLAGGPYEQYF,TGTGCCACGAGCCTAGCGGGAGGGCCCTACGAGCAGTACTTC
TRBD1,TRBJ2-7,NA,TRBV9,CASSVTGDSIYEQYF,TGTGCCAGCAGCGTAACAGGGGATAGTATCTACGAGCAGTACTTC
TRBD2,TRBJ2-3,NA,TRBV19,CASNELAGGGGTQYF,TGTGCCAGTAATGAACTAGCGGGAGGGGGGGGTACGCAGTATTTT
NA,TRBJ1-2,NA,TRBV7-9,CASSPGQIYGYTF,TGTGCCAGCAGCCCAGGCCAGATCTATGGCTACACCTTC
TRBD1,TRBJ2-1,NA,TRBV19,CASTRDREVSEQFF,TGTGCCAGTACCCGGGACAGGGAAGTTAGTGAGCAGTTCTTC
NA,TRBJ1-6,NA,TRBV6-5,CASSYYPGNNSPLHF,TGTGCCAGCAGTTACTATCCGGGAAATAATTCACCCCTCCACTTT
NA,TRBJ2-6,NA,TRBV3-1/TRBV3-2,CASSPSSGANVLTF,TGTGCCAGCAGCCCCAGTTCTGGGGCCAACGTCCTGACTTTC
TRBD2,TRBJ2-2,NA,TRBV28,CASSPSGRADTGELFF,TGTGCCAGCAGTCCTAGCGGGAGAGCAGACACCGGGGAGCTGTTTTTT
TRBD1,TRBJ1-1,NA,TRBV7-9,CASSYGTGGYPEAFF,TGTGCCAGCAGCTACGGGACAGGGGGCTACCCTGAAGCTTTCTTT
TRBD1,TRBJ1-1,NA,TRBV28,CASSPRGQGRTEAFF,TGTGCCAGCAGTCCTAGGGGGCAGGGCCGGACTGAAGCTTTCTTT
TRBD1,TRBJ2-7,few,TRBV10-2,CASSETPGQGDEQYF,TGCGCCAGCAGTGAGACCCCCGGACAGGGAGACGAGCAGTACTTC
TRBD2,TRBJ2-3,NA,TRBV9,CASSERASGSPPDTQYF,TGTGCCAGCAGCGAGAGGGCTAGCGGGAGCCCCCCAGATACGCAGTATTTT
TRBD1,TRBJ2-2,NA,TRBV5-1,CASSLRDSLIRTGELFF,TGCGCCAGCAGCTTAAGGGACAGTCTAATCCGGACCGGGGAGCTGTTTTTT